The T cell receptor (beta chain) under discussion was sequenced for a study of blood T cells in healthy people across ages. Alongside a J-beta primer mix, a sample-barcoded 5' primer served in a second PCR lasting about 7 to 11 cycles. TCRdb re-called the 5' RACE reads through MiXCR, storing one row per CDR3 protein. The profile shows about 1.5 million distinct CDR3 sequences, less than 45% of them singletons. This clonotype was observed a handful of times. This CDR3 is 14 amino acids long. V shed 4 bases and J 2 bases; nucleotides not matched to a gene: 4. The germline CDR1 and CDR2 sequences are SQVTM and ANQGSEA.

The specimen sequenced was blood. This chain joins TRBV29-1 and TRBJ1-1; the match to TRBD1 covers 10 bases. This clonotype was sampled from a woman aged 18-29 years in good health. The CDR3 loop reads CSVGTGGSNTEAFF. The CDR3 coding sequence is TGCAGCGTTGGGACAGGGGGATCTAACACTGAAGCTTTCTTT.